This T cell receptor beta chain was captured in a study of shared clonotypes between healthy human individuals. Overall study findings and caveats: Limited genetic and exposure-history diversity came from having few donors.

The CDR3 consists of 18 residues. Healthy HIV-negative adults with no recent acute infections or vaccinations were recruited as donors. On this clone: Antigen: not known.

Each subset's genomic DNA was shared equally among a number of immunoSEQ plates. Libraries were prepared by immunoSEQ multiplex PCR; TCRdb keeps only in-frame clonotypes and omits some of them. The repertoire holds 450,000 to 600,000 clones, with around 80% as singletons. The chain links TRBV12-2 to TRBJ1-2; the table's D call, TRBD1, was not checked against the DNA. TRBV12-2 is designated a pseudogene. This TCR was sampled from a woman aged 40 to 50 in good health. Some clones in this sample may be carry-over from other donors' samples. Sequencing was carried out using PBMCs. The DNA for the CDR3 is TGTGCAAGTCGCCAAGGACAGGGATTTTCGCCGGGGGACTATGGCTACACCTTC. It translates to CASRQGQGFSPGDYGYTF.